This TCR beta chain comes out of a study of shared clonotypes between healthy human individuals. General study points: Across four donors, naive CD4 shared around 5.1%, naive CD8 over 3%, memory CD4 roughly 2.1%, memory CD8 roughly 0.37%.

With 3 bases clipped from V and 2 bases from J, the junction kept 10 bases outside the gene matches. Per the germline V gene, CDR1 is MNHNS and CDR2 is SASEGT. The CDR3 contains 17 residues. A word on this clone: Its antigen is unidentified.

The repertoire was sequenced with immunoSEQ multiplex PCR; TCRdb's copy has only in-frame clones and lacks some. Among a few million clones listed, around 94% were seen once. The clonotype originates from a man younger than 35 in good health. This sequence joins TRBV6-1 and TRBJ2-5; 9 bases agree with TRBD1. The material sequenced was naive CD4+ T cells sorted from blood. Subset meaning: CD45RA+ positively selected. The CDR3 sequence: CASSEGAGTGTQETQYF. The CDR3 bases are TGTGCCAGCAGTGAGGGGGCCGGGACAGGGACTCAAGAGACCCAGTACTTC.